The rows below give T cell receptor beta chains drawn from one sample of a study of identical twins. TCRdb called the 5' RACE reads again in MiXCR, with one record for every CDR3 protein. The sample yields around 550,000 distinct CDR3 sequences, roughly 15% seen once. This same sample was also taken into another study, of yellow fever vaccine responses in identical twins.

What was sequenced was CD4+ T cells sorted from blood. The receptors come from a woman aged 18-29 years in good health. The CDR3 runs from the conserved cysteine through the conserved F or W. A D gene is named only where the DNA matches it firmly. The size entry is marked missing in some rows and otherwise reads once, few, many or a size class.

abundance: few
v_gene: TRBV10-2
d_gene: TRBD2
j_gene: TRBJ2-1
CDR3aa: CASSRPTTRTRLTHDEQFF
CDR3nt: TGCGCCAGCAGTCGGCCTACGACCCGGACTAGGTTGACGCACGATGAGCAGTTCTTC

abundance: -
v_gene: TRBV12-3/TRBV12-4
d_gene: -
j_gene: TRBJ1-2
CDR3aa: CASTSAGTSGYTF
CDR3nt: TGTGCCAGCACCTCCGCAGGGACCTCTGGTTACACCTTC

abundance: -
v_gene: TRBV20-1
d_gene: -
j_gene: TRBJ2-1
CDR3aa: CSARGGAGSYNEQFF
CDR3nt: TGCAGTGCTAGGGGGGGGGCCGGCTCCTACAATGAGCAGTTCTTC

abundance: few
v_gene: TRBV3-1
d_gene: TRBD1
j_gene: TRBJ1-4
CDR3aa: CASSQGDRANEKLFF
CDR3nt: TGTGCCAGCAGCCAAGGGGACAGGGCAAATGAAAAACTGTTTTTT

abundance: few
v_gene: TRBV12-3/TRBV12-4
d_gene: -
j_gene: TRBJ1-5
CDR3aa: CASSLGYVLGPQHF
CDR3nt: TGTGCCAGCAGCTTGGGATACGTCCTCGGGCCCCAGCATTTT

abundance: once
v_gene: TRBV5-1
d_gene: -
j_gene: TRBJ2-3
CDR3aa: CASSLDRTSTDTQYF
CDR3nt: TGCGCCAGCAGCTTGGACCGCACTAGCACAGATACGCAGTATTTT

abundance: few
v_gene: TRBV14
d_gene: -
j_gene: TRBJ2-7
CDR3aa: CASSRDSGIYEQYF
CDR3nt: TGTGCCAGCAGCCGAGATAGCGGAATCTACGAGCAGTACTTC

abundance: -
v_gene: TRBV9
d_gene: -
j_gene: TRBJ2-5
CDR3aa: CASSVNQIQETQYF
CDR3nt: TGTGCCAGCAGCGTCAACCAGATCCAAGAGACCCAGTACTTC

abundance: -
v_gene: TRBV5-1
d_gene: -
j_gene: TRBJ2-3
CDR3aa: CASSLEAAGDTQYF
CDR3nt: TGCGCCAGCAGCTTGGAGGCGGCGGGGGATACGCAGTATTTT

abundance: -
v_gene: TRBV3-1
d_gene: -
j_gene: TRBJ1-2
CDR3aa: CASSRYTEDYGYTF
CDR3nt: TGTGCCAGCAGCAGATACACAGAGGACTATGGCTACACCTTC

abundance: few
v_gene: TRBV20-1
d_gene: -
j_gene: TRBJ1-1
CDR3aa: CSASPFGNTEAFF
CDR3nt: TGCAGTGCTAGCCCATTCGGGAACACTGAAGCTTTCTTT

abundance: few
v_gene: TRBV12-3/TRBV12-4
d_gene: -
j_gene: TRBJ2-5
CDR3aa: CASTVGGTLQETQYF
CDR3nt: TGTGCCAGTACCGTCGGGGGGACACTACAAGAGACCCAGTACTTC

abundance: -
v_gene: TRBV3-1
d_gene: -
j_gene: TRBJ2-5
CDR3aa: CASSQLGETQYF
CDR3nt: TGTGCCAGCAGCCAACTGGGGGAGACCCAGTACTTC

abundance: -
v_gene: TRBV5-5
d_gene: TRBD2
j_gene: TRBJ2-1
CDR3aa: CASSMGLALLYNEQFF
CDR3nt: TGTGCCAGCAGCATGGGACTAGCTTTACTCTACAATGAGCAGTTCTTC

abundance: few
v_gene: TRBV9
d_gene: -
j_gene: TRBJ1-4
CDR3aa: CASSVGQGWEKLFF
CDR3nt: TGTGCCAGCAGCGTAGGGCAGGGCTGGGAAAAACTGTTTTTT

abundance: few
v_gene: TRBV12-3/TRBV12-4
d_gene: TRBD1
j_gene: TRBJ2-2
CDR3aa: CASTTTGETGELFF
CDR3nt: TGTGCCAGCACCACGACAGGGGAAACCGGGGAGCTGTTTTTT

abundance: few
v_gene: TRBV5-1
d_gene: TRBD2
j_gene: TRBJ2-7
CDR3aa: CASSPGLAGGGYEQYF
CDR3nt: TGCGCCAGCAGCCCGGGACTAGCGGGAGGAGGGTACGAGCAGTACTTC

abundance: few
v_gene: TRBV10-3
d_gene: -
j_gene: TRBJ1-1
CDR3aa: CAIRKDTYMNTEAFF
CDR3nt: TGTGCCATCAGGAAAGACACCTACATGAACACTGAAGCTTTCTTT

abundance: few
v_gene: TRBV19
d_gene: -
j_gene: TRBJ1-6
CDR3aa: CASSAKILPYNSPLHF
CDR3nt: TGTGCCAGTAGTGCCAAGATACTCCCCTATAATTCACCCCTCCACTTT

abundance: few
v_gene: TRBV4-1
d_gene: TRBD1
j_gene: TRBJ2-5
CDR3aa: CASSQKGGTQETQYF
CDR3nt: TGCGCCAGCAGCCAAAAAGGGGGCACCCAGGAGACCCAGTACTTC

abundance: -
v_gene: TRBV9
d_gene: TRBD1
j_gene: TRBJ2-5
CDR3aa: CASSPMGQGLETQYF
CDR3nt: TGTGCCAGCAGTCCAATGGGACAGGGGTTGGAGACCCAGTACTTC

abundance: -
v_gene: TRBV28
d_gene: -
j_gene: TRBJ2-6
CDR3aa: CASRAGGPSGANVLTF
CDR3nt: TGTGCCAGCAGGGCTGGGGGCCCCTCTGGGGCCAACGTCCTGACTTTC

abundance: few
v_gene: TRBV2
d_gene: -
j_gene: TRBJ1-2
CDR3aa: CASSGTVFNYGYTF
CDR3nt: TGTGCCAGCAGTGGAACAGTCTTCAACTATGGCTACACCTTC

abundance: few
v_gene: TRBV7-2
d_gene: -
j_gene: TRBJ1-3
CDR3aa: CASSLLDYFFGNTIYF
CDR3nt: TGTGCCAGCAGCTTGTTAGACTACTTCTTCGGAAACACCATATATTTT

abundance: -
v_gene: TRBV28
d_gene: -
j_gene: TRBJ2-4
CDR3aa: CASNQGGAGLGNIQYF
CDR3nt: TGTGCCAGCAACCAGGGGGGAGCGGGGTTGGGAAACATTCAGTACTTC

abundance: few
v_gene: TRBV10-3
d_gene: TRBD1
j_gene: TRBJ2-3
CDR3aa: CAISERQGDLSTDTQYF
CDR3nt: TGTGCCATCAGTGAGAGACAGGGGGACTTGAGCACAGATACGCAGTATTTT

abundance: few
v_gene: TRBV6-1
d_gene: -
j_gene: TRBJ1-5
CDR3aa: CASSEIRAKVGNQPQHF
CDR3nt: TGTGCCAGCAGTGAAATCAGGGCGAAGGTGGGCAATCAGCCCCAGCATTTT

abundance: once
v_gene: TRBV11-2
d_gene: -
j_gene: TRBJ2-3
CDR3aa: CASSFTATSTDTQYF
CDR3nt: TGTGCCAGCAGCTTTACAGCTACTAGCACAGATACGCAGTATTTT

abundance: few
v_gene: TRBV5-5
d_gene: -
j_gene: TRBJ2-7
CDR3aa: CASSFPTGHAHF
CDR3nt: TGTGCCAGCAGTTTCCCAACAGGCCATGCTCACTTC

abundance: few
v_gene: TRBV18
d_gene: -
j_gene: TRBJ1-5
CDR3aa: CASSPDTLNQPQHF
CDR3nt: TGTGCCAGCTCACCAGATACACTAAATCAGCCCCAGCATTTT

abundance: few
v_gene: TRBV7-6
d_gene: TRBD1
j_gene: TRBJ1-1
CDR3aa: CASSLDRGQNTEAFF
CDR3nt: TGTGCCAGCAGCTTAGACAGGGGTCAGAACACTGAAGCTTTCTTT

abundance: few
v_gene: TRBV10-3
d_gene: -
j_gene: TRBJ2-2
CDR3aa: CAIAWRENTGELFF
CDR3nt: TGTGCCATCGCCTGGCGAGAGAACACCGGGGAGCTGTTTTTT

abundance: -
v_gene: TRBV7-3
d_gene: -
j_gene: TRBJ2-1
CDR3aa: CASSSNPGLGSNEQFF
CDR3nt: TGTGCCAGCAGCTCCAATCCGGGACTGGGGAGCAATGAGCAGTTCTTC

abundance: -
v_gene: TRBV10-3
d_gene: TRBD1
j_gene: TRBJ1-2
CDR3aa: CAISESRQGYGGYTF
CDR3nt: TGTGCCATCAGTGAGTCCCGACAGGGGTATGGTGGCTACACCTTC